This TCR beta chain was sequenced for a study of human T cells and chemical hapten exposure. The germline V and J ends were trimmed by 6 bases and 4 bases, with 6 bases remaining between them. The CDR3 has 12 amino acids. In the library, unique molecular identifiers were attached to individual cDNA molecules. Source study methods: Ranging from about 20,000 to 690,600, TCR counts per sample had a median value of approximately 95,000. TCRdb itself ran the RACE reads through MiXCR, one entry per CDR3 protein. These V and J calls are TCRdb output, not the study's own analysis. The sample records approximately 91,000 distinct CDR3 sequences, 11% being singletons. This clonotype appeared many times. Time point: patch test 2, 6 weeks after DPC sensitization. Treatment of the sample: therapeutic diphenylcyclopropenone sensitization with weekly scalp DPC. Alopecia patients deemed DPC-suitable, aged 18 to 70, excluding pregnancy. Extraction yielded total RNA from whole blood (unfractionated).

The chain couples TRBV12-3 or TRBV12-4 to TRBJ2-2, with D unclear. The TCR originated in a man aged 18 to 30 with alopecia areata. Some clones in this sample may be carry-over from other donors' samples. Sample: whole blood, taken in connection with sensitization to the hapten diphenylcyclopropenone (DPC). In DNA form, the CDR3 reads TGTGCCAGCAGCCTCGGCACCGGGGAGCTGTTTTTT. Protein sequence: CASSLGTGELFF.